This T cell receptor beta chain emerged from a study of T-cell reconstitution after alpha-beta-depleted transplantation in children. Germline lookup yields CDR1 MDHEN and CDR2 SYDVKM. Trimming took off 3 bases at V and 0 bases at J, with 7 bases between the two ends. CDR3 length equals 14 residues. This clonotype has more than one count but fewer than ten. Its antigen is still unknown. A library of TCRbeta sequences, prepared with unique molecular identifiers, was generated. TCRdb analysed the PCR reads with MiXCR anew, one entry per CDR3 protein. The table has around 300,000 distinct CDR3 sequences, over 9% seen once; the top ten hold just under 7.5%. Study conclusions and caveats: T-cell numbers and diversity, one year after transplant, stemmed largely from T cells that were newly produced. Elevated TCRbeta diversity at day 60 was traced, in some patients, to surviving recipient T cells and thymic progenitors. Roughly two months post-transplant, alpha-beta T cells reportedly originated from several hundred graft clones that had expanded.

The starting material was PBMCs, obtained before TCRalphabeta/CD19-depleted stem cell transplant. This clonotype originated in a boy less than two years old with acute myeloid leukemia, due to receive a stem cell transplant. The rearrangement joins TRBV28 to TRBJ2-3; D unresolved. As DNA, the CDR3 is TGTGCCAGCAGTTTCATACGGAGCACAGATACGCAGTATTTT. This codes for CASSFIRSTDTQYF.